One and the same sample provided the 11 T cell receptor beta chains below, sequenced in a study of T cells in Graves' hyperthyroidism and ophthalmopathy. Amplified TCR beta CDR3 regions came from RNA transcripts. In the first-round RT-PCR of the TCR CDR3, the HTBI primer set was used. TCRdb re-called the multiplex PCR reads with MiXCR, one entry per CDR3 protein. This sample has some 270,000 distinct CDR3 sequences, with approximately 23% found just once. The source material was blood. These receptors all stem from a woman between 40 and 55 years old with Graves' ophthalmopathy.

This clonotype has a count of ten or more. The chain links TRBV27 to TRBJ2-6, with D possibly being TRBD1 (5 bases). Germline CDR1 and CDR2: MNHEY and SMNVEV (reference sequence). CDR3 length: 18 residues. V was cut by 7 bases and J by 2 bases, with 21 bases left in between. As DNA, the CDR3 is TGTGCCAGCACCCATTCAGGCTGGGGCTTGACTGGGGCCAACGTCCTGACTTTC. Protein product: CASTHSGWGLTGANVLTF.

At least ten counts were recorded for this clonotype. This chain links TRBV7-2 with TRBJ2-7; no clear D gene. CDR1 and CDR2 from the germline V gene are SGHTA and FQGNSA. CDR3 length: 12 residues. With 5 bases removed from V and 7 bases from J, the gap between germline ends came to 12 bases. For the CDR3, the DNA is TGTGCCAGCAGCACCCGTCCTAAGGAGCAGTACTTC. It codes for CASSTRPKEQYF.

This clonotype was recorded many times. The chain carries TRBV7-8 and TRBJ1-5, with D possibly TRBD1 on 5 matching bases. There are 15 residues in the CDR3. Trimming pared 5 bases from V and 0 bases from J, leaving 11 bases between. The germline CDR1 and CDR2 sequences are SGHVS and FQNEAQ. This CDR3 reads CASSPTGSSNQPQHF. The CDR3 nucleotides are TGTGCCAGCAGCCCAACAGGCTCTAGCAATCAGCCCCAGCATTTT.

This chain uses TRBV28 with TRBJ2-7; 7 bases fit TRBD2. Matching the DNA end better, TRBJ2-1 makes the J call doubtful. Germline V CDR1 and CDR2: MDHEN, SYDVKM. The CDR3 spans 12 residues. The CDR3 protein is CASNQGLSEQFF. For the CDR3, the DNA is TGTGCCAGCAACCAGGGACTAAGCGAGCAGTTCTTC.

This clonotype was counted many times. The chain joins TRBV28 to TRBJ2-7; TRBD2 aligns across 14 bases. Germline V gene data show CDR1 as MDHEN and CDR2 as SYDVKM. V was pared by 5 bases and J by 5 bases, with 11 bases of the junction left unmatched. CDR3 size: 17 residues. The CDR3 sequence is CASSPGTSGSSRDEQYF. The DNA for the CDR3 is TGTGCCAGCAGTCCGGGGACTAGCGGGAGCTCACGGGACGAGCAGTACTTC.

This clonotype has a count of ten or more. The rearrangement links TRBV5-5 to TRBJ1-1; D not certain. The length of the CDR3 is 14 residues. CDR1 and CDR2 from the germline V gene are SGHKS and YYEKEE (reference sequence). The V end lost 4 bases, the J end lost 10 bases, and 20 bases lay between the germline ends. As DNA, the CDR3 is TGTGCCAGCAGCCCTGACGGCAGGAACCAAGCAGCTTTCTTT. It yields the protein CASSPDGRNQAAFF.

A remark on this clonotype: One junction end disagrees with the germline gene, perhaps due to a read error. The gene calls are TRBV12-3 or TRBV12-4 and TRBJ1-1; D remains ambiguous. CDR3 length: 15 amino acids. In DNA, the CDR3 is TGTGCCAGCAGCTCCGGGAAAGGACTGAACACTGAAGCTTCCTTT. Encoded protein: CASSSGKGLNTEASF.

Many counts were recorded for this clonotype. The junction departs from the called germline gene at one end, perhaps through a read error. The rearrangement uses TRBV20-1 and TRBJ2-6; maybe TRBD1 (5 bases). Germline V gives CDR1 DFQATT, CDR2 SNEGSKA (reference sequence). The CDR3 runs to 14 residues. Here the CDR3 reads CSASPGSGANALTF. The CDR3 nucleotides are TGCAGTGCTAGCCCCGGCTCTGGGGCCAACGCCCTGACTTTC.

In regard to this clonotype: At one end, the junction sequence differs from germline, possibly due to a read error. The genes are TRBV11-2 and TRBJ2-5; D not certain. The CDR3 totals 15 residues. Germline V gives CDR1 SGHAT, CDR2 FQNNGV. As DNA, the CDR3 is TGTGCCAGCGGCTTAGTTGGGAACCCCCAAGAGACCCAGTACTTC. This gives the protein CASGLVGNPQETQYF. Using reference TRBV11-2 and TRBJ2-5 for the parts outside the CDR3, the full variable domain is EAGVAQSPRYKIIEKRQSVAFWCNPISGHATLYWYQQILGQGPKLLIQFQNNGVVDDSQLPKDRFSAERLKGVDSTLKIQPAKLEDSAVYLCASGLVGNPQETQYFGPGTRLLVL.

The CDR3 coding sequence is TGTGCCAGCAGCTTTCGTGCTGGGACAGGGGGCTGGGGAGAGACCCAGTACTTC. Translating gives CASSFRAGTGGWGETQYF. The chain is built from TRBV5-4 and TRBJ2-5, with 12 bases lining up with TRBD1. Looked up from germline, CDR1 is SGHNT and CDR2 is YYREEE (reference sequence). V lost 2 bases, J lost 4 bases, and 12 bases stayed unmatched. The CDR3 contains 18 residues.

In its sample, this clonotype was seen many times. The chain recombines TRBV20-1 with TRBJ2-5; D call uncertain. The CDR3 runs to 10 residues. V lost 7 bases to trimming and J lost 4 bases, with 7 bases between them. Germline CDR1 reads DFQATT; CDR2 reads SNEGSKA (reference sequence). The CDR3 region is CSVERETQYF. The CDR3 bases are TGCAGTGTCGAACGAGAGACCCAGTACTTC.